This T cell receptor (beta chain) originates from a study of blood T cell repertoires in COVID-19. Study information: Sites across the United States, Italy and Spain contributed samples from acute and convalescent COVID-19.

Method: immunoSEQ multiplex PCR; TCRdb's copy keeps in-frame clones and lacks some. The sample lists 97,000 or so clones, roughly 79% occurring once. Sequences were obtained from peripheral blood. The clonotype was recovered from a man between 65 and 85 years old with acute or convalescent COVID-19.

In DNA form, the CDR3 reads TGTGCCACCAGCAGAGATTTCGGACAGCTCTACACCTTC. Translated, it gives CATSRDFGQLYTF. The genes are TRBV15 and TRBJ1-2; D perhaps matches TRBD1 (6 bases). CDR3 length: 13 residues. V dropped 0 bases and J dropped 10 bases, with 12 bases sitting between them. Germline-derived CDR1 and CDR2 are LNHNV and YYDKDF (reference sequence).